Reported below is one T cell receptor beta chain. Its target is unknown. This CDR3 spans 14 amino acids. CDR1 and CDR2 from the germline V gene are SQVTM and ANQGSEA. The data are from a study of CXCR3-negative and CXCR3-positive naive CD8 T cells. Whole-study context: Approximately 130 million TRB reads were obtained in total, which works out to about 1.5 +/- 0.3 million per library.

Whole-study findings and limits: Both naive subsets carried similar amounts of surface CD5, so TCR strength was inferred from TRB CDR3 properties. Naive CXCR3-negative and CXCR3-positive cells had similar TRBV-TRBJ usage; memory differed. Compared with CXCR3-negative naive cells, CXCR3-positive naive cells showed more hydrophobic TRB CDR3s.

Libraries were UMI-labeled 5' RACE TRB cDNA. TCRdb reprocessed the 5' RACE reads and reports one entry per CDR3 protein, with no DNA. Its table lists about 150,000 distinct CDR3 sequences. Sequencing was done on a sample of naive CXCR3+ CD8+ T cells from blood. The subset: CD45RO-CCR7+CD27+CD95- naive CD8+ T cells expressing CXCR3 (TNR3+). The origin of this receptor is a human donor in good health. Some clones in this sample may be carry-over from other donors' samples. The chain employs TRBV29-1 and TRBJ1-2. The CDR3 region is CSVGLRDSYYGYTF.